These 32 T cell receptor beta chains were all obtained from the same sample, sequenced in a study of control samples from healthy donors and cancer patients. TCRdb's copy holds only in-frame clones and misses some; the assay was immunoSEQ multiplex PCR. In the table there are about 120,000 clones, over 90% of which are singletons. Sequencing was done on a sample of blood. The receptors shown here come from a man aged 30 to 39 in good health.

This clone occurred a few times. The chain has TRBV4-1 and TRBJ1-3; 8 nucleotides align to TRBD1. The CDR3 totals 17 residues. J lost 4 bases, V lost 0 bases, and 8 bases had no gene match. CDR1 is MGHRA and CDR2 is YSYEKL in the germline V gene. CDR3 region: CASSQEPSTGAGNTIYF. CDR3 DNA: TGCGCCAGCAGCCAAGAGCCCTCGACAGGGGCAGGAAACACCATATATTTT.

The chain has TRBV27 and TRBJ2-6; D gene ambiguous. Germline V lookup: CDR1 MNHEY, CDR2 SMNVEV (reference sequence). The V end lost 0 bases, the J end lost 2 bases, and 8 bases lay between the germline ends. There are 16 residues in the CDR3. The CDR3 sequence is CASSLSPIPGANVLTF. DNA of the CDR3: TGTGCCAGCAGTTTATCCCCGATACCTGGGGCCAACGTCCTGACTTTC.

The chain has TRBV5-6 and TRBJ1-1; D is unresolved. The V and J ends lost 2 bases and 1 base respectively, with 3 bases between them. Looked up from germline, CDR1 is SGHDT and CDR2 is YYEEEE. CDR3 length equals 12 residues. The CDR3 sequence is CASSFRNTEAFF. As DNA, the CDR3 is TGTGCCAGCAGCTTCAGGAACACTGAAGCTTTCTTT.

The chain has TRBV18 and TRBJ2-2, with D perhaps matching TRBD2 (6 bases). V was pared by 3 bases and J by 7 bases, with 15 bases between. Looked up from germline, CDR1 is KGHSH and CDR2 is LQKENI. This CDR3 is built from 15 residues. The CDR3 DNA is TGTGCCAGCTCACCTCCCCAGCGGGTACACGGGGAGCTGTTTTTT. Its protein is CASSPPQRVHGELFF.

The rearrangement joins TRBV5-1 to TRBJ1-1, with TRBD1 matching 8 bases. CDR1 and CDR2 from the germline V gene are SGHRS and YFSETQ. This CDR3 has 15 amino acids. V gave up 4 bases and J gave up 3 bases; unmatched junction bases: 8. For the CDR3, the DNA is TGCGCCAGCAGCGTAAAGACAGGGGAGGACACTGAAGCTTTCTTT. Translation gives CASSVKTGEDTEAFF.

The chain joins TRBV5-8 to TRBJ2-3; D not resolved. V lost 2 bases to trimming and J lost 0 bases, with 13 bases between them. This CDR3 has 16 residues. Germline-derived CDR1 and CDR2 are SGHTS and YDEGEE. The CDR3 spells CASSLVKRKSTDTQYF. The CDR3 region has the DNA TGTGCCAGCAGCTTAGTTAAGCGCAAGAGCACAGATACGCAGTATTTT.

The chain combines TRBV18 with TRBJ1-1, with D perhaps TRBD1 (6 bases). V lost 4 bases and J 0 bases, leaving 18 bases between the germline ends. Germline CDR1 KGHSH, CDR2 LQKENI. The CDR3 totals 17 residues. The CDR3 here is CASSLLPDSFMNTEAFF. For the CDR3, the DNA is TGTGCCAGCTCACTCCTCCCGGACAGCTTCATGAACACTGAAGCTTTCTTT. The full variable domain, completed using reference TRBV18 and TRBJ1-1, is NAGVMQNPRHLVRRRGQEARLRCSPMKGHSHVYWYRQLPEEGLKFMVYLQKENIIDESGMPKERFSAEFPKEGPSILRIQQVVRGDSAAYFCASSLLPDSFMNTEAFFGQGTRLTVV.

This chain connects TRBV5-6 to TRBJ1-1; D ambiguous. V was pared by 4 bases and J by 6 bases, with 7 bases between. Germline V gene lookup returns CDR1 SGHDT and CDR2 YYEEEE. The CDR3 length is 11 residues. CDR3 loop: CASSRGAEAFF. The CDR3 coding sequence is TGTGCCAGCAGCCGTGGGGCTGAAGCTTTCTTT.

The chain joins TRBV27 to TRBJ2-1, with D hard to call. Germline V gene lookup returns CDR1 MNHEY and CDR2 SMNVEV (reference sequence). The CDR3 sequence is 12 residues long. Trimming left V 5 bases short and J 7 bases short, with 9 bases between. CDR3 coding DNA: TGTGCCAGCAGTAGGACGATAAATGAGCAGTTCTTC. It specifies CASSRTINEQFF.

The V and J genes are TRBV10-3 and TRBJ1-3; D might be TRBD1 (6 bases). This CDR3 has 20 amino acids. Deletions cut 2 bases from V and 1 base from J, with 24 bases between. Germline lookup yields CDR1 ENHRY and CDR2 SYGVKD. The CDR3 DNA sequence: TGTGCCATCAGTGAGGCCCCGCAGGGGTCATTTGCGAGTTCTGGAAACACCATATATTTT. Translating it yields CAISEAPQGSFASSGNTIYF.

V is TRBV6-6 and J is TRBJ1-5; tentative D call: TRBD1 (5 bases). CDR3 size: 16 residues. Germline CDR1 MNHNY, CDR2 SVGAGI (reference sequence). V was shortened by 6 bases and J by 0 bases, with 15 bases between the two germline ends. Here the CDR3 reads CASSSPGGISNQPQHF. The CDR3 DNA is TGTGCCAGCAGCTCCCCCGGGGGGATTAGCAATCAGCCCCAGCATTTT.

The chain is built from TRBV5-1 and TRBJ2-1; 10 bases are a match to TRBD2. V lost 0 bases to trimming and J lost 6 bases; unmatched junction nucleotides: 6. There are 16 residues in the CDR3. From germline, CDR1 is SGHRS and CDR2 YFSETQ. DNA of the CDR3: TGCGCCAGCAGCTTGGGTAGCGGGGGGCTATTCAATGAGCAGTTCTTC. Protein product: CASSLGSGGLFNEQFF.

The chain employs TRBV9 and TRBJ2-3, with D hard to call. The ends were cut back, 4 bases at V and 6 bases at J, with 12 bases in the middle. The CDR3 covers 13 residues. From germline, CDR1 is SGDLS and CDR2 YYNGEE. CDR3 in amino acids: CASSPFPADTQYF. The CDR3 DNA follows: TGTGCCAGCAGCCCTTTCCCGGCGGATACGCAGTATTTT.

V is TRBV6-5 and J is TRBJ2-5; D possibly corresponds to TRBD2 (6 bases). The germline V and J ends were trimmed by 6 bases and 6 bases, with 14 bases remaining between them. The CDR3 loop spans 13 amino acids. Germline CDR1 is MNHEY and CDR2 is SVGAGI. CDR3 nucleotides: TGTGCCAGCAGCACATCGGGGGTCCAGACCCAGTACTTC. The encoded protein is CASSTSGVQTQYF.

The CDR3 region is CAISDFRSWDSPLHF. Here the CDR3 DNA reads TGTGCCATCAGTGATTTCAGGTCCTGGGATTCACCCCTCCACTTT. The chain is built from TRBV10-3 and TRBJ1-6; D unclear. The CDR3 sequence is 15 residues long. The germline V and J ends were trimmed by 3 bases and 8 bases, with 14 bases remaining between them. Per the germline V gene, CDR1 is ENHRY and CDR2 is SYGVKD.

The V and J genes are TRBV12-5 and TRBJ2-1, with D hard to call. CDR3 length equals 17 residues. Trimming removed 3 bases at V and 7 bases at J, with 22 bases between. In germline, CDR1 is LGHNT, CDR2 FRNRAP. CDR3 sequence reads: CASGFPHLLKRVNEQFF. Here the CDR3 DNA reads TGTGCTAGTGGTTTTCCCCATCTCTTGAAAAGGGTGAATGAGCAGTTCTTC. Drawing the rest from reference TRBV12-5 and TRBJ2-1, the complete variable domain is DARVTQTPRHKVTEMGQEVTMRCQPILGHNTVFWYRQTMMQGLELLAYFRNRAPLDDSGMPKDRFSAEMPDATLATLKIQPSEPRDSAVYFCASGFPHLLKRVNEQFFGPGTRLTVL.

V gene TRBV5-1 combines with J gene TRBJ2-7, with 7 bases that match TRBD1. The CDR3 has 14 amino acids. V dropped 5 bases and J dropped 4; count of bases not matched to a gene: 9. CDR1 is SGHRS and CDR2 is YFSETQ in the germline V gene. CDR3 nucleotide sequence: TGCGCCAGCAGATTGACAGGGTCCAGGTACGAGCAGTACTTC. Its translation: CASRLTGSRYEQYF. The whole variable domain, remainder taken from reference TRBV5-1 and TRBJ2-7, is KAGVTQTPRYLIKTRGQQVTLSCSPISGHRSVSWYQQTPGQGLQFLFEYFSETQRNKGNFPGRFSGRQFSNSRSEMNVSTLELGDSALYLCASRLTGSRYEQYFGPGTRLTVT.

V gene TRBV19 combines with J gene TRBJ2-3, with D perhaps given as TRBD1 or TRBD2 (6 bases each). In germline, CDR1 is LNHDA, CDR2 SQIVND (reference sequence). The CDR3 has 17 amino acids. Trimming removed 6 bases at V and 4 bases at J, with 23 bases between. The CDR3 loop is CASRYRSGFGGPDTQYF. The CDR3 coding sequence is TGTGCCAGTAGGTATAGGAGTGGGTTCGGGGGCCCAGATACGCAGTATTTT. Drawing the rest from reference TRBV19 and TRBJ2-3, the complete variable domain is DGGITQSPKYLFRKEGQNVTLSCEQNLNHDAMYWYRQDPGQGLRLIYYSQIVNDFQKGDIAEGYSVSREKKESFPLTVTSAQKNPTAFYLCASRYRSGFGGPDTQYFGPGTRLTVL.

V and J are TRBV24-1 and TRBJ2-5; TRBD1 aligns across 9 bases. With 6 bases clipped from V and 5 bases from J, the junction kept 12 bases outside the gene matches. CDR1 and CDR2 (germline): KGHDR, SFDVKD. This CDR3 contains 16 residues. CDR3 protein: CATSFNLWGTGETQYF. Written as DNA, the CDR3 is TGTGCCACCAGTTTTAATTTATGGGGGACAGGGGAGACCCAGTACTTC.

This sequence joins TRBV19 and TRBJ2-7, with D possibly TRBD1 on 7 matching bases. The CDR3 spans 14 residues. Germline CDR1 is LNHDA and CDR2 is SQIVND (reference sequence). V lost 3 bases, J lost 2 bases, and 11 bases lay in between. In DNA, the CDR3 is TGTGCCAGTAGTATCGGCAGGGGGGCCTACGAGCAGTACTTC. As protein: CASSIGRGAYEQYF.

The chain recombines TRBV6-1 with TRBJ2-5; perhaps TRBD1 as D (5 bases). In germline, CDR1 is MNHNS, CDR2 SASEGT. CDR3 length: 16 amino acids. Trimming took off 5 bases at V and 5 bases at J, with 21 bases between the two ends. The CDR3 loop is CASSKGGARTWETQYF. The CDR3 coding sequence is TGTGCCAGCAGTAAAGGTGGGGCCCGAACCTGGGAGACCCAGTACTTC.

The chain carries TRBV2 and TRBJ1-2, with D perhaps matching TRBD1 (5 bases). The CDR3 extends over 14 amino acids. Deletions cut 8 bases from V and 1 base from J, with 14 bases between. CDR1 SNHLY and CDR2 FYNNEI come from the germline V gene. The CDR3 reads CASLLRQSNYGYTF. The CDR3, as DNA: TGTGCCAGCTTGCTCCGACAGAGTAACTATGGCTACACCTTC.

The J gene is TRBJ1-4, the V gene TRBV9; D gene uncertain. The V end lost 5 bases, the J end lost 8 bases, and 16 bases lay between the germline ends. The V gene's germline CDR1 is SGDLS and CDR2 YYNGEE. The CDR3 has 14 amino acids. CDR3 DNA: TGTGCCAGCAGTCTTGGCCACCTAGGGGAAAAACTGTTTTTT. Its protein is CASSLGHLGEKLFF.

The CDR3 nucleotides are TGTGCCAGCAGTAATGACAGGGGAACCTACGAGCAGTACTTC. Its protein is CASSNDRGTYEQYF. The gene calls are TRBV27 and TRBJ2-7; 8 nucleotides line up with TRBD1. After removal of 5 bases from V and 2 bases from J, the junction contained 5 bases not matched to a gene. CDR1 and CDR2 from the germline V gene are MNHEY and SMNVEV (reference sequence). The CDR3 is 14 amino acids.

This clone was recorded once. The V gene is TRBV7-3, the J gene TRBJ2-3, with D maybe TRBD2 (7 bases). V gave up 7 bases and J gave up 2 bases, with 16 bases separating them. Germline V lookup: CDR1 SGHTA, CDR2 FQGTGA. The CDR3 has 15 residues. The CDR3 sequence is CASNLGGQITDTQYF. CDR3 nucleotide sequence: TGTGCCAGCAACCTGGGGGGGCAAATCACAGATACGCAGTATTTT.

The chain combines TRBV28 with TRBJ1-6; D might be TRBD1 (6 bases). Trimming took 4 bases from V and 10 from J, leaving 17 bases between them. Germline V gene data show CDR1 as MDHEN and CDR2 as SYDVKM. This CDR3 is 15 amino acids long. As DNA, the CDR3 is TGTGCCAGCAGTTCCCCCGGGGCAGGGGAATCACCCCTCCACTTT. This translates into CASSSPGAGESPLHF.

The chain recombines TRBV12-3 or TRBV12-4 with TRBJ1-2; 7 bases line up with TRBD1. The junction had 4 bases not matched to a gene; V was cut back by 2 bases and J by 7 bases. The CDR3 runs to 13 residues. The CDR3 loop is CASSLRGLGGYTF. The CDR3, as DNA: TGTGCCAGCAGTTTAAGGGGGCTAGGTGGCTACACCTTC.

The chain combines TRBV7-9 with TRBJ1-4; perhaps TRBD1 as D (5 bases). Germline CDR1 SEHNR, CDR2 FQNEAQ (reference sequence). The CDR3 has 15 amino acids. Trimming took off 3 bases at V and 3 bases at J, with 11 bases between the two ends. The CDR3 spells CASSLDTGSNEKLFF. CDR3 sequence (DNA): TGTGCCAGCAGCTTGGATACAGGATCTAATGAAAAACTGTTTTTT.

CDR3 in amino acids: CASSPGQGPAFF. Written as DNA, the CDR3 is TGTGCCAGCAGCCCGGGACAGGGCCCGGCTTTCTTT. The chain links TRBV11-3 to TRBJ1-1; 9 positions agree with TRBD1. V dropped 5 bases and J dropped 11; count of bases not matched to a gene: 6. The CDR3 totals 12 residues. Germline V lookup: CDR1 SGHNT, CDR2 YENEEA.

The chain has TRBV2 and TRBJ2-5, with D unresolved. The CDR3 spans 14 residues. V lost 2 bases to trimming and J lost 7 bases, with 14 bases between them. Germline V CDR1 and CDR2: SNHLY, FYNNEI. CDR3 sequence (DNA): TGTGCCAGCAGTGAATCGAGGACCTACGGGACCCAGTACTTC. The encoded protein is CASSESRTYGTQYF.

This rearrangement joins TRBV3-1 (or the pseudogene TRBV3-2) to TRBJ2-3; tentatively, D is TRBD2 (5 bases). The V gene lost 1 base and the J gene lost 14 bases, with 37 bases spanning the gap. Germline loops: CDR1 LGHDT, CDR2 YNNKEL (reference sequence). The CDR3 consists of 20 residues. CDR3 in amino acids: CASSQGGQLFSLVHPLQGYF. The CDR3 nucleotides read TGTGCCAGCAGCCAAGGAGGGCAGCTTTTTTCTCTTGTTCATCCCCTCCAAGGGTATTTT.

The chain combines TRBV10-2 with TRBJ1-1, with D uncertain. Germline V lookup: CDR1 WSHSY, CDR2 SAAADI. The CDR3 length is 12 residues. V was trimmed by 5 bases and J by 11 bases, leaving 15 bases between them. The chain's CDR3 is CASSPVLFDAFF. CDR3 sequence (DNA): TGCGCCAGCAGTCCGGTCCTCTTCGACGCTTTCTTT.